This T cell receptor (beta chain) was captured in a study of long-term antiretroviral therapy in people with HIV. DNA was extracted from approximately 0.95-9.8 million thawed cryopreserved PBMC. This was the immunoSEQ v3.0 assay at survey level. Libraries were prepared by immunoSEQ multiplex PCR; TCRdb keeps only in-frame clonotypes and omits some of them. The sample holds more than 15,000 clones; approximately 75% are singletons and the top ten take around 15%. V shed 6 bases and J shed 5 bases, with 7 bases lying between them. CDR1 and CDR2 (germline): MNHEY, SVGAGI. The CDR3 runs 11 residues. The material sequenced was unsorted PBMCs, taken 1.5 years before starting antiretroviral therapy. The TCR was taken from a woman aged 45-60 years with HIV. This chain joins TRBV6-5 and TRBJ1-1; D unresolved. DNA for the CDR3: TGTGCCAGCAGGTCGGCGACTGAAGCTTTCTTT. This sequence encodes CASRSATEAFF.